One sample yielded the 16 T cell receptor beta chains listed below, sequenced in a study of blood T cell repertoires in COVID-19. Produced via immunoSEQ multiplex PCR; TCRdb's table is partial and in-frame only. The table has roughly 55,000 clones, around 83% seen once; the top ten hold about 2%. The sample was peripheral blood. These receptors originate from a woman aged 55-70 years with acute or convalescent COVID-19.

The V gene is TRBV2, the J gene TRBJ1-1; TRBD1 might be the D (6 bases). Germline CDR1 reads SNHLY; CDR2 reads FYNNEI. V dropped 4 bases and J dropped 0 bases, with 12 bases sitting between them. The CDR3 loop spans 15 amino acids. The DNA of the CDR3 is TGTGCCAGCAGTGTTTTACCAGGGGTGAACACTGAAGCTTTCTTT. Amino acids: CASSVLPGVNTEAFF. Full variable domain (missing parts from reference TRBV2 and TRBJ1-1): EPEVTQTPSHQVTQMGQEVILRCVPISNHLYFYWYRQILGQKVEFLVSFYNNEISEKSEIFDDQFSVERPDGSNFTLKIRSTKLEDSAMYFCASSVLPGVNTEAFFGQGTRLTVV.

This clone showed up just once. The CDR3 bases are TGTGCCAGCAGCTTAGGCCAGGGTGAACCCCAGCATTTT. This sequence encodes CASSLGQGEPQHF. The J gene is TRBJ1-5, the V gene TRBV7-3; a possible D gene is TRBD1 (5 bases). This CDR3 has 13 amino acids. The V end lost 2 bases, the J end lost 10 bases, and 12 bases lay between the germline ends. CDR1 SGHTA and CDR2 FQGTGA come from the germline V gene.

CDR3 sequence (DNA): TGTGCCAGTAGTATGCCGGGGGGCGGAGATTCACCCCTCCACTTT. Translating gives CASSMPGGGDSPLHF. The chain combines TRBV19 with TRBJ1-6, with D possibly being TRBD1 (6 bases). In germline, CDR1 is LNHDA, CDR2 SQIVND (reference sequence). This CDR3 contains 15 residues. With 3 bases removed from V and 8 bases from J, the gap between germline ends came to 14 bases.

The chain has TRBV5-4 and TRBJ2-7, with TRBD1 matching 8 bases. The germline V gene has CDR1 SGHNT and CDR2 YYREEE (reference sequence). V was pared by 4 bases and J by 2 bases, with 8 bases of the junction left unmatched. The CDR3 extends over 15 amino acids. The CDR3 bases are TGTGCCAGCAGCCGGGCCGGGACAGGAGCCTACGAGCAGTACTTC. Its protein product is CASSRAGTGAYEQYF.

V gene TRBV12-5 combines with J gene TRBJ2-7; 8 bases align to TRBD1. CDR3 length: 15 residues. Germline V gene sequence: CDR1 LGHNT, CDR2 FRNRAP. Germline trimming cut 8 bases from V and 5 bases from J; bases unmatched to any gene: 14. The CDR3 nucleotides read TGTGCTAGTAGCACAGGGGGTAATCTTCGCAACGAGCAGTACTTC. Its translation is CASSTGGNLRNEQYF.

The gene calls are TRBV5-4 and TRBJ2-4, with 8 positions matching TRBD1. CDR1 and CDR2 (germline): SGHNT, YYREEE (reference sequence). Unmatched junction bases numbered 3, after V lost 0 bases and J lost 4 bases. CDR3 length: 15 amino acids. The CDR3 DNA follows: TGTGCCAGCAGCTTGGACGGACAGGGAAAAAACATTCAGTACTTC. This gives the protein CASSLDGQGKNIQYF.

The V gene is TRBV21-1, the J gene TRBJ2-1; the D call in the table, TRBD2, was not verified against the DNA. TRBV21-1 is classified as a pseudogene. The CDR3 consists of 14 residues. CDR3 loop: CASSDYGNYNEQFF. As DNA, the CDR3 is TGTGCCAGCAGCGATTACGGGAATTACAATGAGCAGTTCTTC.

This clone showed up just a few times. This chain links TRBV11-1 with TRBJ1-2; 7 nucleotides match TRBD1. V shed 5 bases and J 4 bases; nucleotides not matched to a gene: 10. This CDR3 has 15 residues. CDR1 is SGHAT, CDR2 FQDESV, per germline (reference sequence). The CDR3 bases are TGTGCCAGCAGCCCGAGACAGGGAAAGGGCTATGGCTACACCTTC. This translates into CASSPRQGKGYGYTF.

The genes are TRBV28 and TRBJ1-2; TRBD1 aligns across 7 bases. Germline V gene lookup returns CDR1 MDHEN and CDR2 SYDVKM. There are 12 residues in the CDR3. The trim removed 2 bases at V and 8 bases at J, leaving 2 bases unmatched. CDR3 in DNA: TGTGCCAGCAGTTTAAGGGGGCCGGGCTACACCTTC. Protein: CASSLRGPGYTF.

The chain joins TRBV6-4 to TRBJ2-2, with D unresolved. Germline CDR1 MRHNA, CDR2 SNTAGT. With 5 bases removed from V and 0 bases from J, the gap between germline ends came to 4 bases. The CDR3 is 13 amino acids. DNA for the CDR3: TGTGCCAGCAGTCAGACGAACACCGGGGAGCTGTTTTTT. It yields the protein CASSQTNTGELFF.

The chain carries TRBV19 and TRBJ1-2; 8 bases line up with TRBD1. The CDR3 loop spans 17 amino acids. Germline V gene lookup returns CDR1 LNHDA and CDR2 SQIVND (reference sequence). V dropped 4 bases and J dropped 4; count of bases not matched to a gene: 14. CDR3 bases: TGTGCCAGTAGTACCCCAGGGACAGGCCGCCGGCTCTATGGCTACACCTTC. Translating gives CASSTPGTGRRLYGYTF.

This clone came up once. V gene TRBV4-2 combines with J gene TRBJ2-7; 7 bases line up with TRBD2. This CDR3 comprises 17 residues. The germline CDR1 and CDR2 sequences are LGHNA and YNFKEQ. J lost 0 bases, V lost 1 base, and 9 bases had no gene match. CDR3 DNA: TGTGCCAGCAGCCAAGCCCCTCGGCGGGGGAGCTCCTACGAGCAGTACTTC. It specifies CASSQAPRRGSSYEQYF.

The CDR3 sequence is CASSGRGGLSQPQHF. The CDR3, as DNA: TGTGCCAGCAGCGGCCGAGGAGGGTTGAGTCAGCCCCAGCATTTT. The rearrangement links TRBV7-2 to TRBJ1-5, with D uncertain. Germline lookup yields CDR1 SGHTA and CDR2 FQGNSA. Trimming took off 5 bases at V and 6 bases at J, with 17 bases between the two ends. CDR3 length: 15 residues. The variable domain in full, completed from reference TRBV7-2 and TRBJ1-5, reads GAGVSQSPSNKVTEKGKDVELRCDPISGHTALYWYRQSLGQGLEFLIYFQGNSAPDKSGLPSDRFSAERTGGSVSTLTIQRTQQEDSAVYLCASSGRGGLSQPQHFGDGTRLSIL.

The chain combines TRBV5-1 with TRBJ1-2; 7 bases are a match to TRBD1. Losses at the gene ends were 0 bases for V and 4 bases for J; bases not matched to a gene: 9. Germline assignment: CDR1 SGHRS and CDR2 YFSETQ. The CDR3 is made up of 16 amino acids. This CDR3 reads CASSLDGTDLGYGYTF. The CDR3 DNA reads TGCGCCAGCAGCTTGGATGGGACAGACCTTGGCTATGGCTACACCTTC.

This chain uses TRBV2 with TRBJ1-5; the D gene is possibly TRBD1 (6 bases). CDR1 is SNHLY, CDR2 FYNNEI, per germline. V gave up 5 bases and J gave up 4 bases, with 12 bases separating them. The CDR3 contains 14 residues. As DNA, the CDR3 is TGTGCCAGCAGTAAGAGGACAGCTAATCAGCCCCAGCATTTT. Translation gives CASSKRTANQPQHF.

The chain has TRBV2 and TRBJ2-5, with 7 bases lining up with TRBD2. The CDR3 has 16 residues. The trim removed 7 bases at V and 4 bases at J, leaving 15 bases unmatched. Germline assignment: CDR1 SNHLY and CDR2 FYNNEI. CDR3 bases: TGTGCCAGCAACAAGCGGGGCGAGATGCGGGGAGAGACCCAGTACTTC. Its protein product is CASNKRGEMRGETQYF.